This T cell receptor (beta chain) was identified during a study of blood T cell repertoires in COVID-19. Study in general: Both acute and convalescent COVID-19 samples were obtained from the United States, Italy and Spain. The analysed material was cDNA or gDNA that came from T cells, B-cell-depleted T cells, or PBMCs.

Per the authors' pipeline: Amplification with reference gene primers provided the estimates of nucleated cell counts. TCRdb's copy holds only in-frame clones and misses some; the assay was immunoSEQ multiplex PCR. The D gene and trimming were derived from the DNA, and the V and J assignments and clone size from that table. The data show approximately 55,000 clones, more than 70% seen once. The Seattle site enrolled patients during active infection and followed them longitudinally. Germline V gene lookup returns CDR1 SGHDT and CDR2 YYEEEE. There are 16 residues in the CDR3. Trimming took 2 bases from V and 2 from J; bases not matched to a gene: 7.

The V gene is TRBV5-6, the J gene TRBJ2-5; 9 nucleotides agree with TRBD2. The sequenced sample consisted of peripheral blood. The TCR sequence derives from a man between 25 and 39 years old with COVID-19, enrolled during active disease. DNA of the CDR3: TGTGCCAGCAGCTTAGGGACTAGCTTGGCGCAAGAGACCCAGTACTTC. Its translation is CASSLGTSLAQETQYF.